A single sample is the source of the 20 T cell receptor beta chains below, sequenced in a study of T-cell reconstitution after alpha-beta-depleted transplantation in children. TCRbeta library construction was performed incorporating unique molecular identifiers. One entry per CDR3 protein, called by TCRdb with MiXCR from the PCR reads. The data contain about 580,000 distinct CDR3 sequences, approximately 22% of them singletons. Sequencing was performed on PBMCs, mostly from graft donor cells, taken 360 days after TCRalphabeta/CD19-depleted stem cell transplant. The receptors were gathered from a boy in the first two years of life who had a stem cell transplant for acute myeloid leukemia, so the T cells may come from the graft donor.

The table lists this clonotype with many counts. J is TRBJ1-2 and V is TRBV9; 8 bases are a match to TRBD1. This CDR3 has 15 amino acids. Germline CDR1 SGDLS, CDR2 YYNGEE. Losses at the gene ends were 0 bases for V and 2 bases for J; bases not matched to a gene: 3. The CDR3 here is CASSVDTGGNYGYTF. For the CDR3, the DNA is TGTGCCAGCAGCGTAGACACAGGGGGAAACTATGGCTACACCTTC.

This clonotype occurred many times. The chain has TRBV9 and TRBJ2-1, with 8 bases lining up with TRBD2. V lost 0 bases, J lost 8 bases, and 4 bases stayed unmatched. Germline CDR1 and CDR2: SGDLS and YYNGEE. The CDR3 is 14 amino acids. CDR3 loop: CASSVAGGNDEQFF. CDR3 nucleotide sequence: TGTGCCAGCAGCGTAGCGGGGGGGAATGATGAGCAGTTCTTC.

This clonotype was picked up many times. The rearrangement uses TRBV27 and TRBJ2-5; 12 bases map to TRBD2. The CDR3 consists of 17 residues. V gave up 3 bases and J gave up 5 bases; unmatched junction bases: 10. Germline V CDR1 and CDR2: MNHEY, SMNVEV (reference sequence). The CDR3 reads CASSLSSGLAGFETQYF. CDR3 DNA sequence: TGTGCCAGCAGTTTGTCTTCTGGACTAGCGGGGTTTGAGACCCAGTACTTC.

This clonotype appeared many times. The V and J genes are TRBV5-6 and TRBJ1-2; D is ambiguous. Trimming removed 3 bases at V and 2 bases at J, with 11 bases between. Germline V gives CDR1 SGHDT, CDR2 YYEEEE. This CDR3 has 14 residues. This chain's CDR3 is CASSSMDGNYGYTF. As DNA, the CDR3 is TGTGCCAGCAGCTCCATGGACGGAAACTATGGCTACACCTTC.

This chain connects TRBV5-6 to TRBJ2-1; 12 bases line up with TRBD2. With 3 bases clipped from V and 5 bases from J, the junction kept 12 bases outside the gene matches. CDR1 SGHDT and CDR2 YYEEEE come from the germline V gene. The CDR3 extends over 18 amino acids. The DNA of the CDR3 is TGTGCCAGCAGCTCCACCCTAACTAGCGGGGGGTCTAACAATGAGCAGTTCTTC. Translated, it gives CASSSTLTSGGSNNEQFF.

In its sample, this clonotype was seen many times. A read error may account for a junction end that differs from germline. The V call is TRBV7-2, the J call TRBJ2-1; 12 bases align to TRBD2. Per germline, CDR1 SGHTA and CDR2 FQGNSA. The CDR3 covers 15 residues. CDR3 loop: CASSLAGGQRGEQFF. CDR3 DNA: TGTGCCAGCAGCCTAGCGGGGGGGCAACGTGGTGAGCAGTTCTTC.

This clonotype was observed a handful of times. The chain uses TRBV7-6 and TRBJ1-1; TRBD1 matches at 10 bases. Germline V gene lookup returns CDR1 SGHVS and CDR2 FNYEAQ. J gave up 5 bases and V 1 base, and 4 bases lay outside the gene matches. The CDR3 consists of 15 residues. CDR3 protein: CASSLGQGAWTEAFF. Here the CDR3 DNA reads TGTGCCAGCAGCTTAGGACAGGGGGCATGGACTGAAGCTTTCTTT.

This clonotype was counted many times. The J gene is TRBJ1-5, the V gene TRBV7-9; D uncertain. The CDR3 consists of 12 residues. Per germline, CDR1 SEHNR and CDR2 FQNEAQ (reference sequence). Trimming shortened V by 3 bases and J by 5 bases, and 5 bases separated the two germline ends. CDR3 loop: CASSFGDQPQHF. The CDR3 region has the DNA TGTGCCAGCAGCTTCGGGGATCAGCCCCAGCATTTT.

The rearrangement links TRBV5-8 to TRBJ2-7; 12 bases match TRBD1. Germline CDR1 is SGHTS and CDR2 is YDEGEE. Germline trimming cut 3 bases from V and 7 bases from J; bases unmatched to any gene: 11. This CDR3 has 16 residues. This CDR3 reads CASSSSGTGGLGEQYV. In DNA, the CDR3 is TGTGCCAGCAGCTCTAGCGGGACAGGGGGCCTTGGGGAGCAGTACGTC.

This clonotype was observed many times. The genes are TRBV18 and TRBJ2-2, with 7 positions matching TRBD2. The length of the CDR3 is 16 residues. In germline, CDR1 is KGHSH, CDR2 LQKENI. V dropped 4 bases and J dropped 7; count of bases not matched to a gene: 12. The CDR3, as DNA: TGTGCCAGCTCACGACCGCTCTCAGCGGGGTACGGGGAGCTGTTTTTT. Translating gives CASSRPLSAGYGELFF.

This clonotype was counted ten times or more. The V call is TRBV11-2, the J call TRBJ2-7; no firm D call. Germline assignment: CDR1 SGHAT and CDR2 FQNNGV. V lost 0 bases and J lost 0, with 6 bases in between. The CDR3 sequence is 14 residues long. CDR3 sequence: CASSLDGGSYEQYV. DNA of the CDR3: TGTGCCAGCAGCTTAGATGGCGGCTCCTACGAGCAGTACGTC.

V gene TRBV10-3 combines with J gene TRBJ2-3; 8 nucleotides agree with TRBD2. After removal of 0 bases from V and 2 bases from J, the junction contained 4 bases not matched to a gene. The germline CDR1 and CDR2 sequences are ENHRY and SYGVKD. The CDR3 totals 16 residues. CDR3 residues: CAISESRAGVTDTQYF. CDR3 sequence (DNA): TGTGCCATCAGTGAGTCCCGAGCGGGGGTCACAGATACGCAGTATTTT.

This clonotype was detected many times. The chain combines TRBV7-3 with TRBJ1-6, with a tentative D call TRBD1 (6 bases). The CDR3 sequence is 13 residues long. Germline V gene sequence: CDR1 SGHTA, CDR2 FQGTGA. The germline V and J ends were trimmed by 5 bases and 9 bases, with 11 bases remaining between them. CDR3 in amino acids: CASSITGSSPLHF. CDR3 nucleotide sequence: TGTGCCAGCAGCATTACAGGGTCTTCACCCCTCCACTTT.

V is TRBV20-1 and J is TRBJ2-7; D is ambiguous. Trimming shortened V by 0 bases and J by 4 bases, and 13 bases separated the two germline ends. This CDR3 has 14 amino acids. Looked up from germline, CDR1 is DFQATT and CDR2 is SNEGSKA (reference sequence). In DNA form, the CDR3 reads TGCAGTGCTAGAGATCATGGGTCTAAATACGAGCAGTACGTC. This codes for CSARDHGSKYEQYV.

This clonotype has only a few counts. The gene calls are TRBV12-3 or TRBV12-4 and TRBJ1-6; TRBD1 might be the D (6 bases). The CDR3 sequence is 14 residues long. The V gene lost 6 bases and the J gene lost 7 bases, with 13 bases spanning the gap. DNA for the CDR3: TGTGCCAGCAGCATGACAGGTCACAATTCACCCCTCCACTTT. It specifies CASSMTGHNSPLHF.

This sequence joins TRBV4-3 and TRBJ2-7; a possible D gene is TRBD2 (5 bases). CDR1 and CDR2 (germline): LGHNA, YSLEER. Trimming left V 0 bases short and J 0 bases short, with 15 bases between. This CDR3 comprises 17 residues. The CDR3 coding sequence is TGCGCCAGCAGCCAAGAGAGGGCCAGCGACATCTCCTACGAGCAGTACTTC. Its protein is CASSQERASDISYEQYF.

The chain links TRBV7-2 to TRBJ2-5; TRBD2 matches at 12 bases. The CDR3 has 15 amino acids. Germline V CDR1 and CDR2: SGHTA, FQGNSA. The ends lost 2 bases at V and 5 bases at J; junction bases unmatched: 3. The chain's CDR3 is CASSLPGLAGETQYF. The DNA of the CDR3 is TGTGCCAGCAGCTTACCGGGACTAGCGGGCGAGACCCAGTACTTC.

This rearrangement joins TRBV7-7 to TRBJ1-5; D unresolved. Germline lookup yields CDR1 SSHAT and CDR2 FNYEAQ (reference sequence). The CDR3 spans 16 residues. V was clipped by 4 bases and J by 3 bases, with 16 bases between them. CDR3: CASSSNGKKHNQPQHF. The CDR3 nucleotides are TGTGCCAGCAGCTCCAACGGGAAGAAGCACAATCAGCCCCAGCATTTT. The variable domain in full, with the rest retrieved from reference TRBV7-7 and TRBJ1-5, is GAGVSQSPRYKVTKRGQDVTLRCDPISSHATLYWYQQALGQGPEFLTYFNYEAQPDKSGLPSDRFSAERPEGSISTLTIQRTEQRDSAMYRCASSSNGKKHNQPQHFGDGTRLSIL.

This clonotype has just a few counts. The chain uses TRBV5-5 and TRBJ2-5, with D unclear. This CDR3 contains 14 residues. Trimming left V 0 bases short and J 5 bases short, with 11 bases between. Germline lookup yields CDR1 SGHKS and CDR2 YYEKEE (reference sequence). This CDR3 is CASSLVAIRETQYF. The CDR3 DNA reads TGTGCCAGCAGCTTGGTTGCTATTAGGGAGACCCAGTACTTC.

The CDR3 protein is CASSSGTSGLDTQYF. The DNA for the CDR3 is TGCGCCAGCAGCTCCGGGACTAGCGGGTTAGATACGCAGTATTTT. The chain has TRBV5-1 and TRBJ2-3, with 12 positions matching TRBD2. Germline CDR1 is SGHRS and CDR2 is YFSETQ. The CDR3 runs 15 residues. Trimming cost V 3 bases and J 5 bases; bases outside gene matches: 4.